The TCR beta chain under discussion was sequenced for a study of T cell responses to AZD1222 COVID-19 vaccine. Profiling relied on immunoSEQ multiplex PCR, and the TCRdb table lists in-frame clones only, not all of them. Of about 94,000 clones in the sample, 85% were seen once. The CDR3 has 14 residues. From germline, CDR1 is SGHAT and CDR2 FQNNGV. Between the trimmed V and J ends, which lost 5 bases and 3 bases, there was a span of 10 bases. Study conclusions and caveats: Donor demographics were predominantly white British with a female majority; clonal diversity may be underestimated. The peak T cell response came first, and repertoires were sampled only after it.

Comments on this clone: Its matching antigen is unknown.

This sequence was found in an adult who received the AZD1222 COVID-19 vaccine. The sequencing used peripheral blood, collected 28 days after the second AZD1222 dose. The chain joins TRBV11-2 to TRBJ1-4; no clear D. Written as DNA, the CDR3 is TGTGCCAGCAGCCCCCGCTGGGCTAATGAAAAACTGTTTTTT. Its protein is CASSPRWANEKLFF.